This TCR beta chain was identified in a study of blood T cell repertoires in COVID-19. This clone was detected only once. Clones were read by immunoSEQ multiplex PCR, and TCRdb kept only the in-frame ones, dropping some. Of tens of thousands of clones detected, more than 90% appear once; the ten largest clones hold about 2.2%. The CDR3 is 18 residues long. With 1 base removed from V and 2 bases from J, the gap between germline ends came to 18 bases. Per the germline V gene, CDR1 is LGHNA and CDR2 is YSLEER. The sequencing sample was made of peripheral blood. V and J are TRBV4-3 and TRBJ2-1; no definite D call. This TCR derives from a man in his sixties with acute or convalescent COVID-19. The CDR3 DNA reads TGCGCCAGCAGCCAAGGTCCGGCGGCCGAACGAACCTACAATGAGCAGTTCTTC. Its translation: CASSQGPAAERTYNEQFF.